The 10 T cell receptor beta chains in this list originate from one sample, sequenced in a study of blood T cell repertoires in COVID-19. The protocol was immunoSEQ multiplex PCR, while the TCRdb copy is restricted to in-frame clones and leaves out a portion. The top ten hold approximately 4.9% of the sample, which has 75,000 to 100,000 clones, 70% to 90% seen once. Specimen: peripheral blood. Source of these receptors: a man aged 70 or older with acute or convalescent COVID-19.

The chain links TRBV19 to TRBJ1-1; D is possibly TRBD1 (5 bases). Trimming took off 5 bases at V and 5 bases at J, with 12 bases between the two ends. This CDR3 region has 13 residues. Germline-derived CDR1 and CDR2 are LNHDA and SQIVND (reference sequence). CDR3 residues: CASSSQAGTEAFF. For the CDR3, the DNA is TGTGCCAGTAGTTCACAGGCGGGGACTGAAGCTTTCTTT.

The CDR3 DNA follows: TGTGCCAGCAGCCCGGACTATTCCGGGGAGCTGTTTTTT. Translating it yields CASSPDYSGELFF. This chain uses TRBV5-4 with TRBJ2-2, with D possibly matching TRBD2 (6 bases). The CDR3 consists of 13 residues. The germline V gene encodes CDR1 SGHNT and CDR2 YYREEE (reference sequence). Between the trimmed V and J ends, which lost 4 bases and 6 bases, there was a span of 10 bases.

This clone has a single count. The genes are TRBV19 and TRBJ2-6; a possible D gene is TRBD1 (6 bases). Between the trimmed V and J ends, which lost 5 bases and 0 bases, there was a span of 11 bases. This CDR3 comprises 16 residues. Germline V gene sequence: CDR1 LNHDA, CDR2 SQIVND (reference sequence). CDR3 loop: CASSASGVSGANVLTF. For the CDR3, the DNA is TGTGCCAGTAGTGCGTCAGGGGTCTCTGGGGCCAACGTCCTGACTTTC.

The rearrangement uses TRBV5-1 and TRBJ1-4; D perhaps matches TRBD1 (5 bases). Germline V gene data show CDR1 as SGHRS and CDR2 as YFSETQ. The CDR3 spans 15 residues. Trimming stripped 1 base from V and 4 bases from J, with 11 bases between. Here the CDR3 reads CASSLQAGRNEKLFF. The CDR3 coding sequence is TGCGCCAGCAGCTTGCAGGCAGGGCGTAATGAAAAACTGTTTTTT.

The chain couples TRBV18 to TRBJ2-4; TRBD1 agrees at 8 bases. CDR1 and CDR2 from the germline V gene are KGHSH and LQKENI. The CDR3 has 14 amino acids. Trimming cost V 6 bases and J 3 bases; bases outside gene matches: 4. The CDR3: CASSPGQGKNIQYF. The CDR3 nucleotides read TGTGCCAGCTCCCCCGGACAGGGCAAAAACATTCAGTACTTC.

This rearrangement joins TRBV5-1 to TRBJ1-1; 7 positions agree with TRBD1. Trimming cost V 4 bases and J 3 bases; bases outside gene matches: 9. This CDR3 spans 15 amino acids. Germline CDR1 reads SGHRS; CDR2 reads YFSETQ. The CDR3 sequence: CASSPEGQIHTEAFF. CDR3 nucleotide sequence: TGCGCCAGCAGCCCGGAGGGACAGATACACACTGAAGCTTTCTTT.

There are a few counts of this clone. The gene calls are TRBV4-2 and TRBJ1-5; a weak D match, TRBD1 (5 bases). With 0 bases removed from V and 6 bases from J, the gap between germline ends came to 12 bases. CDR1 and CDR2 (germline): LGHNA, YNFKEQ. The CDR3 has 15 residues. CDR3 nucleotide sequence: TGTGCCAGCAGCCAAGATCGGAGGGACGGTCAGCCCCAGCATTTT. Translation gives CASSQDRRDGQPQHF.

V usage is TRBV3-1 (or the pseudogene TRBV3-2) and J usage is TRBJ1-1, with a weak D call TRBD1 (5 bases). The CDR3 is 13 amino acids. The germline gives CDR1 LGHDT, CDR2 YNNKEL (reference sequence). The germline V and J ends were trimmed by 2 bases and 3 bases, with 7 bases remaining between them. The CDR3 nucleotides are TGTGCCAGCAGCCAATTAGGGGACACTGAAGCTTTCTTT. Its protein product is CASSQLGDTEAFF.

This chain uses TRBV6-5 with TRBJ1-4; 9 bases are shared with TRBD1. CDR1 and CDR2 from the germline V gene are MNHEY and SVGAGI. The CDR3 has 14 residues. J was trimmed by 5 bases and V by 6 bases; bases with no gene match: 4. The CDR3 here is CASRQGAQNEKLFF. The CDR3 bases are TGTGCCAGCAGACAGGGGGCTCAAAATGAAAAACTGTTTTTT.

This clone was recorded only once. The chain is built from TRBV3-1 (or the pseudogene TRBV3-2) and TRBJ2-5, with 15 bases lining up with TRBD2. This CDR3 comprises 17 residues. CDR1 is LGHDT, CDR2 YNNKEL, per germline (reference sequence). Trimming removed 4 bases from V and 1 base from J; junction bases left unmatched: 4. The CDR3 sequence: CASSRGLAGGPQETQYF. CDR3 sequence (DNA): TGTGCCAGCAGCCGGGGACTAGCGGGGGGTCCCCAAGAGACCCAGTACTTC.